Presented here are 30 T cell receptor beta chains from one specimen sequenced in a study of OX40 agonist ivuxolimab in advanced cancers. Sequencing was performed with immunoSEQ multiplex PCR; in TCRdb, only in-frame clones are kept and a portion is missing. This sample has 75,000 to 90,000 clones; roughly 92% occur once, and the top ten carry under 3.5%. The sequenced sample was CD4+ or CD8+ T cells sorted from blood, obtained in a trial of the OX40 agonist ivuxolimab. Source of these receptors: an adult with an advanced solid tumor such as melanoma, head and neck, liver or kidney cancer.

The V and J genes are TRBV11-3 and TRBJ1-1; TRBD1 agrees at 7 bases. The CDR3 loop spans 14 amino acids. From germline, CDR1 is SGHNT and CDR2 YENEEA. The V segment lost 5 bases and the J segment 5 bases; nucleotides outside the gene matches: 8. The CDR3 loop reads CASSPHRGLTEAFF. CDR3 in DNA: TGTGCCAGCAGCCCGCACAGGGGCTTGACTGAAGCTTTCTTT.

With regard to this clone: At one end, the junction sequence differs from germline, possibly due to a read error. CDR3 residues: CASSPRLNTDTQYF. CDR3 bases: TGTGCTAGCAGCCCCAGACTGAACACAGATACGCAGTATTTT. V is TRBV7-7 and J is TRBJ2-3; no clear D gene. Per the germline V gene, CDR1 is SSHAT and CDR2 is FNYEAQ (reference sequence). The length of the CDR3 is 14 residues.

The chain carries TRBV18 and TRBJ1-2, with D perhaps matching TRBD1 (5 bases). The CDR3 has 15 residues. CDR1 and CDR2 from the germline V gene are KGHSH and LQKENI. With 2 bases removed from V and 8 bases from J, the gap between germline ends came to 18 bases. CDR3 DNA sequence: TGTGCCAGCTCACCATCGACCCAACAGGAGGGAGGCTACACCTTC. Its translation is CASSPSTQQEGGYTF.

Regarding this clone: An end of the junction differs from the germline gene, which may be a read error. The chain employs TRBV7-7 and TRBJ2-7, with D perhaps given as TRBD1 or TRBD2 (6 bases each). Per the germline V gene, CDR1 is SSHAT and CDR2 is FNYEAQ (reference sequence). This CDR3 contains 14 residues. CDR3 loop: CASSPTRGAVEQYF. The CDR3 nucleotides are TGTGCTAGCAGCCCTACAAGGGGGGCGGTCGAGCAGTACTTC.

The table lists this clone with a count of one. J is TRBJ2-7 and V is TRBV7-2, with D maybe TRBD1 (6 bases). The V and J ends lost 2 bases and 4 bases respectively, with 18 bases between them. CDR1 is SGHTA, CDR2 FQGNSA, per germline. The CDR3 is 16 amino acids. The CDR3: CASSLSRGLQGYEQYF. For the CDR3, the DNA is TGTGCCAGCAGCTTATCAAGGGGTCTCCAGGGGTACGAGCAGTACTTC.

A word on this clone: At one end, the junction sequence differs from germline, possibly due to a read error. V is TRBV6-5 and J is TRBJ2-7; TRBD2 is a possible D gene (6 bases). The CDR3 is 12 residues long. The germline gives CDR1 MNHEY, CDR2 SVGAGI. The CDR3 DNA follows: TGTGCCAGCAGTTCGGGAGCCTACAAGCAGTACTTC. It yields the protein CASSSGAYKQYF.

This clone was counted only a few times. In nucleotides, the CDR3 is TGTGCCAGCTCACCATGGGGACAGGCAGGGGGCGAGCAGTACTTC. This codes for CASSPWGQAGGEQYF. The rearrangement links TRBV18 to TRBJ2-7; TRBD1 aligns across 8 bases. CDR3 size: 15 residues. Germline-derived CDR1 and CDR2 are KGHSH and LQKENI. With V trimmed by 2 bases and J by 6 bases, 9 bases remained unmatched.

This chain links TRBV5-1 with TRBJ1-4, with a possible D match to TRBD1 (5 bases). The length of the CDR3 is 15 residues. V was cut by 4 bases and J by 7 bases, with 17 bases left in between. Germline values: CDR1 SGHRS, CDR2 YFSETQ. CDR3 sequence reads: CASSPSEGNPEKLFF. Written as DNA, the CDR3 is TGCGCCAGCAGCCCCTCGGAGGGGAACCCTGAAAAACTGTTTTTT.

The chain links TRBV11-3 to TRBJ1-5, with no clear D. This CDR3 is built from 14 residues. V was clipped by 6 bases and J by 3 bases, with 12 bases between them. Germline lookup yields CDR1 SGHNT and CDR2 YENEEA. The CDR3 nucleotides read TGTGCCAGCAGTATCGGCAGGCACAATCAGCCCCAGCATTTT. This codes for CASSIGRHNQPQHF.

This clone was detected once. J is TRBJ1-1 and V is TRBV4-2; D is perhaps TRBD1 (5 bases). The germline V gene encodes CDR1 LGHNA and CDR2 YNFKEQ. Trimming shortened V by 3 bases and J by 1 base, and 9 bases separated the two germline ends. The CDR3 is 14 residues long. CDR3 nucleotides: TGTGCCAGCAGCCAGGGGCAGGGGAACACTGAAGCTTTCTTT. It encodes CASSQGQGNTEAFF.

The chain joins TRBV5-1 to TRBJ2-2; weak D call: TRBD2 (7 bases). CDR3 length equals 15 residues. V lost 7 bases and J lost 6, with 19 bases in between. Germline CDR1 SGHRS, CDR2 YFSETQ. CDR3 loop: CASGFSGGGAGELFF. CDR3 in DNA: TGCGCCAGCGGGTTCTCGGGGGGCGGCGCCGGGGAGCTGTTTTTT.

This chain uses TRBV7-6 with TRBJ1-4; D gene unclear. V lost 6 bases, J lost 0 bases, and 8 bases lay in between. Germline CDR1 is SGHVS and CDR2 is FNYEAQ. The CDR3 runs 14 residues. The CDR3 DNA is TGTGCCAGCAGTCTACGTGCAACTAATGAAAAACTGTTTTTT. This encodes CASSLRATNEKLFF.

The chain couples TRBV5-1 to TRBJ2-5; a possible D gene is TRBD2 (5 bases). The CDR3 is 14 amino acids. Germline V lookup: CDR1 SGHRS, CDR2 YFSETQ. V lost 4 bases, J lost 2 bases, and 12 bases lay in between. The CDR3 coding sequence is TGCGCCAGCAGCCCCCTAGCACAGCAAGAGACCCAGTACTTC. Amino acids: CASSPLAQQETQYF.

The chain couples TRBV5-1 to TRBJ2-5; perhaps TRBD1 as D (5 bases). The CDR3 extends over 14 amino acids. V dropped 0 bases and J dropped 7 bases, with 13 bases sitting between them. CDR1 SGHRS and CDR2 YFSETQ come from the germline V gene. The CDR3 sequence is CASSLAQGQRTQYF. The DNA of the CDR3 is TGCGCCAGCAGCTTGGCCCAGGGTCAAAGGACCCAGTACTTC.

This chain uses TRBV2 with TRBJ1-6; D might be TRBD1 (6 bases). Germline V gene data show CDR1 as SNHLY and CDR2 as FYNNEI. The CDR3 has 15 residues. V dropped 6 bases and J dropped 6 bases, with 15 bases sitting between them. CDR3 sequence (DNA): TGTGCCAGCAGGAATGGGGGGGCCGGTAATTCACCCCTCCACTTT. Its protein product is CASRNGGAGNSPLHF.

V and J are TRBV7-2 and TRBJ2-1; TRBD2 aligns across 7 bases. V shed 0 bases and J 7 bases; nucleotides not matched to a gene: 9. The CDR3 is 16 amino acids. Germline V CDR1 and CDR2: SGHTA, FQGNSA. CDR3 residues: CASSLAGGNSGNEQFF. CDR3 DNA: TGTGCCAGCAGCTTAGCGGGGGGGAACTCTGGGAATGAGCAGTTCTTC.

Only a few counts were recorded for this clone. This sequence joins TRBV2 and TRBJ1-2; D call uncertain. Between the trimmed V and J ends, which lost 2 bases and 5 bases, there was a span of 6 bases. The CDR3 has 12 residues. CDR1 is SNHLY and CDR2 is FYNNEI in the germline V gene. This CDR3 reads CASSERGYGYTF. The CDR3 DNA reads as TGTGCCAGCAGTGAAAGAGGGTATGGCTACACCTTC.

The CDR3 loop reads CASSLQGGATEAFF. For the CDR3, the DNA is TGTGCCAGCAGCCTCCAGGGTGGGGCCACTGAAGCTTTCTTT. J is TRBJ1-1 and V is TRBV11-3; the D gene is possibly TRBD1 (5 bases). V dropped 5 bases and J dropped 4 bases, with 14 bases sitting between them. Germline values: CDR1 SGHNT, CDR2 YENEEA. This CDR3 has 14 residues.

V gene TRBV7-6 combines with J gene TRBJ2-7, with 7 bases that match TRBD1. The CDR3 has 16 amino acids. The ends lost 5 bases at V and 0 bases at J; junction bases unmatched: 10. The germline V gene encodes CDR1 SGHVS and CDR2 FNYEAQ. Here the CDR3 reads CASSLYPQGVSYEQYF. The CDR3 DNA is TGTGCCAGCAGCCTTTACCCGCAGGGGGTCTCCTACGAGCAGTACTTC.

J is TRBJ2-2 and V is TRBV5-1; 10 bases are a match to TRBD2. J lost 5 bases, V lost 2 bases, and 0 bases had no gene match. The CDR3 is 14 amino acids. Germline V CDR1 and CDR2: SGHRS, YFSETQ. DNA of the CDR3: TGCGCCAGCAGCTTACTAGCGGGAACCGGGGAGCTGTTTTTT. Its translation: CASSLLAGTGELFF.

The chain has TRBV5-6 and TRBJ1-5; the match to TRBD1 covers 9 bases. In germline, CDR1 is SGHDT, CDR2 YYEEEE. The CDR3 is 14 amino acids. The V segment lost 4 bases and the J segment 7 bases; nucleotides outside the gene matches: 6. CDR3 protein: CASSLDRGRQPQHF. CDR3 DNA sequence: TGTGCCAGCAGCCTGGACAGGGGTAGGCAGCCCCAGCATTTT.

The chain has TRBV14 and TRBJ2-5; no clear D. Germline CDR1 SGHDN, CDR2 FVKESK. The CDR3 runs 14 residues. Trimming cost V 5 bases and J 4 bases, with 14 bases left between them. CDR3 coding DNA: TGTGCCAGCAGCTTTAGACGGCTGGGAGAGACCCAGTACTTC. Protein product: CASSFRRLGETQYF.

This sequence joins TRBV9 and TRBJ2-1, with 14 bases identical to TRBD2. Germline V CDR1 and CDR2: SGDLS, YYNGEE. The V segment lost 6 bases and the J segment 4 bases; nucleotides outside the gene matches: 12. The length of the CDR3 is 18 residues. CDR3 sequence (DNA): TGTGCCAGCACCCGAGGGGGGACTAGCGGGAGAGGTTACAATGAGCAGTTCTTC. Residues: CASTRGGTSGRGYNEQFF.

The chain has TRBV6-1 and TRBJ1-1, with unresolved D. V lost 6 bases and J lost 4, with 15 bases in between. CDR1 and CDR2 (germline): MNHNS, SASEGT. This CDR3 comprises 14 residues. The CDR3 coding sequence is TGTGCCAGCAGCAGTGCGTCAAGGAGCACTGAAGCTTTCTTT. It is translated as CASSSASRSTEAFF.

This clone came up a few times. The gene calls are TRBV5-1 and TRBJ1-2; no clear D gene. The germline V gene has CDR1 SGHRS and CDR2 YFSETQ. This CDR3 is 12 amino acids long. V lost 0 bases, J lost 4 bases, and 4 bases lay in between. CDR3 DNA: TGCGCCAGCAGCTTGGTGGGCTATGGCTACACCTTC. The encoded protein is CASSLVGYGYTF.

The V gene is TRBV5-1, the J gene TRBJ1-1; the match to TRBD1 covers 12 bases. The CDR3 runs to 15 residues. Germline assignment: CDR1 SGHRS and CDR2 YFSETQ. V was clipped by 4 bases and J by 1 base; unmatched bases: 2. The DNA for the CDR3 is TGCGCCAGCAGCGGGGGACAGGGGGCGAACACTGAAGCTTTCTTT. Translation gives CASSGGQGANTEAFF.

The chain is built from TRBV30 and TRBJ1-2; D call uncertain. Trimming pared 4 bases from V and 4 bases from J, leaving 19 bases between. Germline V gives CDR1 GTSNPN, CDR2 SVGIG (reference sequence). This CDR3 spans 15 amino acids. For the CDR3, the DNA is TGTGCCTGGAACGCTGGGGTGATGCGCTCCTATGGCTACACCTTC. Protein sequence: CAWNAGVMRSYGYTF.

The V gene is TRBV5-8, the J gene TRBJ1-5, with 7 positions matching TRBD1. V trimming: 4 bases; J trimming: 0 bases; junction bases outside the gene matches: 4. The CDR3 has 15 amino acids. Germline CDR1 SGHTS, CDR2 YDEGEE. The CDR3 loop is CASSKGTVSNQPQHF. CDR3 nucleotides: TGTGCCAGCAGCAAAGGGACAGTTAGCAATCAGCCCCAGCATTTT. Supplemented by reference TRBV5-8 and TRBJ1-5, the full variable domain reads EAGVTQSPTHLIKTRGQQATLRCSPISGHTSVYWYQQALGLGLQFLLWYDEGEERNRGNFPPRFSGRQFPNYSSELNVNALELEDSALYLCASSKGTVSNQPQHFGDGTRLSIL.

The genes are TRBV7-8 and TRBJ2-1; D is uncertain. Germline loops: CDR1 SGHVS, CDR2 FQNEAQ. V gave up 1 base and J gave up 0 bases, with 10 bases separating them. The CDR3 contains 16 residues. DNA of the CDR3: TGTGCCAGCAGCTTAGGCAATCCCAGCTCCTACAATGAGCAGTTCTTC. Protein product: CASSLGNPSSYNEQFF.

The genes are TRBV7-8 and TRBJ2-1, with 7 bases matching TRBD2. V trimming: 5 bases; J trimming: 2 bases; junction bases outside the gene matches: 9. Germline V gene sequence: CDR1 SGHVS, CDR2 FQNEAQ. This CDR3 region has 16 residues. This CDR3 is CASSRRWEGPYNEQFF. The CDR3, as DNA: TGTGCCAGCAGCCGTAGATGGGAGGGCCCCTACAATGAGCAGTTCTTC.